The present T cell receptor (beta chain) was sequenced within a study of T cell responses to AZD1222 COVID-19 vaccine. Measured with immunoSEQ multiplex PCR; TCRdb has only the in-frame clones, and not every one. The data hold roughly 130,000 clones, with more than 85% observed a single time. The V gene lost 3 bases and the J gene lost 0 bases, with 13 bases spanning the gap. The CDR3 runs to 16 residues. Germline V gives CDR1 MDHEN, CDR2 SYDVKM. The genes are TRBV28 and TRBJ2-3, with D possibly matching TRBD2 (5 bases). The TCR comes from an adult in good health. The material was peripheral blood, obtained on day 0 of AZD1222 vaccination. CDR3 nucleotides: TGTGCCAGCAGTTTGGAAGCGGCTTCTAGCACAGATACGCAGTATTTT. It is translated as CASSLEAASSTDTQYF. The whole variable domain, remainder taken from reference TRBV28 and TRBJ2-3, is DVKVTQSSRYLVKRTGEKVFLECVQDMDHENMFWYRQDPGLGLRLIYFSYDVKMKEKGDIPEGYSVSREKKERFSLILESASTNQTSMYLCASSLEAASSTDTQYFGPGTRLTVL.